These 20 T cell receptor beta chains share one sample of origin, sequenced in a study of OX40 agonist ivuxolimab in advanced cancers. Assay: immunoSEQ multiplex PCR; the TCRdb copy retains only in-frame clones and omits some. The table records tens of thousands of clones, just over 85% of them present only once. Sample: CD4+ or CD8+ T cells sorted from blood, taken in a trial of the OX40 agonist ivuxolimab. These receptors all stem from an adult with an advanced solid tumor such as melanoma, head and neck, liver or kidney cancer.

The chain links TRBV29-1 to TRBJ2-2; 10 bases align to TRBD2. Germline CDR1 reads SQVTM; CDR2 reads ANQGSEA. This CDR3 has 13 residues. Trimming at V came to 6 bases and at J to 7 bases, leaving 5 bases not matched to a gene. The CDR3 here is CSVGTSAGGELFF. As DNA, the CDR3 is TGCAGCGTAGGGACTAGCGCGGGCGGGGAGCTGTTTTTT.

CDR3 coding DNA: TGCGCCAGCAGTTCGGCGGGAGGGTTCACCGGGGAGCTGTTTTTT. Its protein product is CASSSAGGFTGELFF. The chain has TRBV4-1 and TRBJ2-2, with 9 bases fitting TRBD2. The trim removed 6 bases at V and 4 bases at J, leaving 6 bases unmatched. CDR3 length: 15 amino acids. Germline values: CDR1 MGHRA, CDR2 YSYEKL.

The chain combines TRBV29-1 with TRBJ2-5; 16 positions agree with TRBD2. The ends lost 6 bases at V and 5 bases at J; junction bases unmatched: 12. Germline V gene data show CDR1 as SQVTM and CDR2 as ANQGSEA. CDR3 size: 17 residues. The CDR3 region has the DNA TGCAGCGTAACCTCGGGACTAGCGGGAGGGCCCGGGGAGACCCAGTACTTC. Its protein product is CSVTSGLAGGPGETQYF.

This chain joins TRBV6-6 and TRBJ2-5, with D perhaps TRBD1 (5 bases). This CDR3 comprises 13 residues. Germline-derived CDR1 and CDR2 are MNHNY and SVGAGI (reference sequence). Trimming shortened V by 4 bases and J by 5 bases, and 11 bases separated the two germline ends. CDR3 sequence reads: CASSSRVEETQYF. The CDR3 DNA reads as TGTGCCAGCAGTTCCAGGGTCGAGGAGACCCAGTACTTC.

This rearrangement joins TRBV7-2 to TRBJ2-1; 8 bases agree with TRBD2. The J segment lost 12 bases and the V segment lost 6 bases, leaving 10 bases of the junction unmatched. The CDR3 sequence is 13 residues long. CDR1 is SGHTA, CDR2 FQGNSA, per germline. CDR3 coding DNA: TGTGCCAGCAGAAAACCGGGACTAGAGCGGCAGTTCTTC. Translating gives CASRKPGLERQFF.

In nucleotides, the CDR3 is TGTGCCATCAGTGAACTTAGCGGTACCTACGAGCAGTACTTC. It translates to CAISELSGTYEQYF. The chain uses TRBV10-3 and TRBJ2-7, with a possible D match to TRBD2 (6 bases). CDR3 length equals 14 residues. Between the trimmed V and J ends, which lost 3 bases and 2 bases, there was a span of 11 bases. Per germline, CDR1 ENHRY and CDR2 SYGVKD.

The chain joins TRBV6-1 to TRBJ2-3, with TRBD1 matching 8 bases. V shed 8 bases and J 2 bases; nucleotides not matched to a gene: 3. Germline V gene sequence: CDR1 MNHNS, CDR2 SASEGT. This CDR3 comprises 13 residues. In nucleotides, the CDR3 is TGTGCCAGCGGACAGGGTGACACAGATACGCAGTATTTT. Residues: CASGQGDTDTQYF.

The gene calls are TRBV18 and TRBJ1-4; no reliable D call. Between the trimmed V and J ends, which lost 2 bases and 3 bases, there was a span of 7 bases. The CDR3 length is 14 residues. CDR1 is KGHSH and CDR2 is LQKENI in the germline V gene. The CDR3 region has the DNA TGTGCCAGCTCACCAAGCGGGGCTAATGAAAAACTGTTTTTT. Its protein is CASSPSGANEKLFF.

V is TRBV28 and J is TRBJ1-5, with D maybe TRBD1 (6 bases). The CDR3 is 17 amino acids. Germline V gene data show CDR1 as MDHEN and CDR2 as SYDVKM. Trimming cost V 5 bases and J 4 bases, with 21 bases left between them. The CDR3 sequence: CASSLPQGPARNQPQHF. As DNA, the CDR3 is TGTGCCAGCAGTCTCCCACAGGGACCTGCGCGGAATCAGCCCCAGCATTTT.

The rearrangement links TRBV5-1 to TRBJ2-3; D uncertain. Germline CDR1 and CDR2: SGHRS and YFSETQ. The CDR3 sequence is 15 residues long. The V end was cut by 0 bases, the J end by 0 bases, with 8 bases between. The CDR3 DNA is TGCGCCAGCAGCTTGGCCAACCCCAGCACAGATACGCAGTATTTT. Its translation is CASSLANPSTDTQYF.

CDR3 in DNA: TGTGCCTGGAGTGTACATAGCGGGAGCAGTTTCCCGCAGTTCTTC. It specifies CAWSVHSGSSFPQFF. The chain combines TRBV30 with TRBJ2-1; TRBD2 agrees at 9 bases. The CDR3 covers 15 residues. With V trimmed by 0 bases and J by 12 bases, 12 bases remained unmatched. Germline-derived CDR1 and CDR2 are GTSNPN and SVGIG (reference sequence).

This rearrangement joins TRBV28 to TRBJ2-1; D gene ambiguous. Trimming shortened V by 5 bases and J by 0 bases, and 8 bases separated the two germline ends. This CDR3 spans 14 amino acids. Looked up from germline, CDR1 is MDHEN and CDR2 is SYDVKM. CDR3 sequence reads: CASSPPGSYNEQFF. Here the CDR3 DNA reads TGTGCCAGCAGTCCCCCGGGCTCCTACAATGAGCAGTTCTTC.

This chain connects TRBV19 to TRBJ2-2; 11 positions agree with TRBD2. V lost 3 bases, J lost 5 bases, and 2 bases stayed unmatched. CDR1 and CDR2 (germline): LNHDA, SQIVND (reference sequence). This CDR3 spans 15 amino acids. This CDR3 is CASSMIAGGTGELFF. CDR3 DNA sequence: TGTGCCAGTAGTATGATAGCGGGAGGGACCGGGGAGCTGTTTTTT.

V gene TRBV27 combines with J gene TRBJ2-7, with D hard to call. V was pared by 5 bases and J by 4 bases, with 15 bases between. This CDR3 has 14 amino acids. The V gene's germline CDR1 is MNHEY and CDR2 SMNVEV (reference sequence). The CDR3: CASSPLNLIYEQYF. CDR3 sequence (DNA): TGTGCCAGCAGTCCGTTAAATCTTATTTACGAGCAGTACTTC.

Only a few counts were recorded for this clone. The chain has TRBV6-1 and TRBJ2-3, with 12 positions matching TRBD2. V lost 3 bases to trimming and J lost 5 bases; unmatched junction nucleotides: 3. Looked up from germline, CDR1 is MNHNS and CDR2 is SASEGT. The CDR3 runs to 15 residues. CDR3 sequence reads: CASSDILAGGDTQYF. CDR3 DNA sequence: TGTGCCAGCAGTGATATACTAGCGGGAGGAGATACGCAGTATTTT.

This chain uses TRBV6-1 with TRBJ2-7; D call uncertain. The CDR3 spans 13 residues. V lost 6 bases and J 2 bases, leaving 11 bases between the germline ends. The germline V gene encodes CDR1 MNHNS and CDR2 SASEGT. This chain's CDR3 is CASRLPPTYEQYF. In DNA form, the CDR3 reads TGTGCCAGCAGACTCCCCCCCACCTACGAGCAGTACTTC.

This clone has just a few counts. The chain joins TRBV18 to TRBJ2-7; D remains ambiguous. Germline CDR1 and CDR2: KGHSH and LQKENI. This CDR3 is built from 16 residues. V was trimmed by 0 bases and J by 6 bases, leaving 18 bases between them. In DNA form, the CDR3 reads TGTGCCAGCTCACCACCGACGGGTTCGGGCACTTTCGAGCAGTACTTC. Encoded protein: CASSPPTGSGTFEQYF.

The chain employs TRBV6-6 and TRBJ1-1; D not certain. CDR1 MNHNY and CDR2 SVGAGI come from the germline V gene (reference sequence). Trimming left V 3 bases short and J 3 bases short, with 11 bases between. The CDR3 is 14 residues long. This CDR3 is CASSYLQVDTEAFF. DNA for the CDR3: TGTGCCAGCAGTTATCTGCAGGTAGACACTGAAGCTTTCTTT.

The CDR3 DNA is TGTGCCACCAGCAGAGACCCTAGCGGGAGGGCCAATGAGCAGTTCTTC. It codes for CATSRDPSGRANEQFF. The chain has TRBV15 and TRBJ2-1; 12 nucleotides align to TRBD2. J was trimmed by 6 bases and V by 0 bases; bases with no gene match: 3. In germline, CDR1 is LNHNV, CDR2 YYDKDF (reference sequence). The CDR3 extends over 16 amino acids.

V gene TRBV5-1 combines with J gene TRBJ2-3; D assignment may be TRBD1 or TRBD2 (5 bases each). In germline, CDR1 is SGHRS, CDR2 YFSETQ. Trimming cost V 4 bases and J 5 bases, with 17 bases left between them. The CDR3 loop spans 15 amino acids. The CDR3 sequence: CASSGTGLSLDTQYF. The DNA of the CDR3 is TGCGCCAGCAGCGGGACCGGACTGTCCCTAGATACGCAGTATTTT. Full variable domain (missing parts from reference TRBV5-1 and TRBJ2-3): KAGVTQTPRYLIKTRGQQVTLSCSPISGHRSVSWYQQTPGQGLQFLFEYFSETQRNKGNFPGRFSGRQFSNSRSEMNVSTLELGDSALYLCASSGTGLSLDTQYFGPGTRLTVL.